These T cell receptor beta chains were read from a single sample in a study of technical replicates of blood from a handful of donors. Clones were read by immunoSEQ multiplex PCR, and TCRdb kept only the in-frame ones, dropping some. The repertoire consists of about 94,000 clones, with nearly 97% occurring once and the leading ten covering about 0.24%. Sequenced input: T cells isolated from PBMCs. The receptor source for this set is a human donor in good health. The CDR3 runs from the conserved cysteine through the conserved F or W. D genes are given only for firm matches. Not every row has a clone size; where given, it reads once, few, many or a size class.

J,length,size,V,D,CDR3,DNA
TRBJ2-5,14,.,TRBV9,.,CASSVGGGVVTQYF,TGTGCCAGCAGCGTAGGTGGCGGGGTAGTGACCCAGTACTTC
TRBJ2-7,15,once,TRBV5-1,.,CASSPRQDLSYEQYF,TGCGCCAGCAGCCCAAGACAGGACCTCTCCTACGAGCAGTACTTC
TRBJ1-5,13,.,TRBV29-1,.,CSVQGTGNQPQHF,TGCAGCGTTCAGGGTACGGGCAATCAGCCCCAGCATTTT
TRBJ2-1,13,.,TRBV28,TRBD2,CASRATSVEEQFF,TGTGCCAGCAGAGCGACTAGCGTCGAGGAGCAGTTCTTC
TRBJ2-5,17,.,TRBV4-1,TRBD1,CASSQARTGEWAETQYF,TGCGCCAGCAGCCAGGCTAGGACAGGGGAATGGGCAGAGACCCAGTACTTC
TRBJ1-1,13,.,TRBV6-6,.,CASSVQQNTEAFF,TGTGCCAGCAGTGTACAGCAGAACACTGAAGCTTTCTTT
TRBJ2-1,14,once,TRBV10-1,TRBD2,CASSDGGLYNEQFF,TGCGCCAGCAGTGACGGGGGGTTGTACAATGAGCAGTTCTTC
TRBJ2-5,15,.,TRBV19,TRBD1,CASSRGTGGAETQYF,TGTGCCAGTAGCCGCGGCACAGGGGGCGCGGAGACCCAGTACTTC
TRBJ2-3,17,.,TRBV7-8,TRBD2,CASSARTSGGSTDTQYF,TGTGCCAGCAGCGCCCGGACTAGCGGGGGTAGCACAGATACGCAGTATTTT
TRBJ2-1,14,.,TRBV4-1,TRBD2,CASSQASGTSAVFF,TGCGCCAGCAGCCAGGCTTCTGGGACTAGCGCTGTGTTCTTC
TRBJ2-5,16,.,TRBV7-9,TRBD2,CASSTGLAGPRGTQYF,TGTGCCAGCAGCACAGGGCTAGCGGGGCCCCGGGGGACCCAGTACTTC
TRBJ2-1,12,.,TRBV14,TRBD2,CASSRTSREQFF,TGTGCCAGCAGCCGGACTAGTCGTGAGCAGTTCTTC
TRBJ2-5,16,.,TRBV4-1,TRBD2,CASSQNPSGTEETQYF,TGCGCCAGCAGCCAAAATCCTAGCGGGACGGAAGAGACCCAGTACTTC
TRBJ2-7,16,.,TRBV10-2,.,CASSDLRGQGSYEQYF,TGCGCCAGCAGTGATTTGCGAGGGCAAGGCTCCTACGAGCAGTACTTC
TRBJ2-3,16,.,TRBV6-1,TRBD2,CASSEGTSGALDTQYF,TGTGCCAGCAGTGAAGGGACTAGCGGGGCCCTGGATACGCAGTATTTT
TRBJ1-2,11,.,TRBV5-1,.,CASSGGGVYTF,TGCGCCAGCAGCGGGGGGGGAGTCTACACCTTC
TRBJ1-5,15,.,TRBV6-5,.,CASSSQGYSNQPQHF,TGTGCCAGCAGTTCACAGGGTTATAGCAATCAGCCCCAGCATTTT
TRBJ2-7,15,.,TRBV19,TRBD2,CASSNGAGVGYEQYF,TGTGCCAGTAGTAACGGAGCGGGAGTAGGGTACGAGCAGTACTTC